The clone carrying this T cell receptor beta chain was observed a few times. This CDR3 contains 14 residues. Per germline, CDR1 SGHRS and CDR2 YFSETQ. V dropped 4 bases and J dropped 1; count of bases not matched to a gene: 4. TCRdb's copy holds only in-frame clones and misses some; the assay was immunoSEQ multiplex PCR. The profile shows 100,000 or so clones, roughly 94% of them singletons. These data belong to a study of technical replicates of blood from several donors. Sequencing was performed on T cells isolated from PBMCs. The TCR comes from a human donor in good health. The chain recombines TRBV5-1 with TRBJ1-1, with 7 bases lining up with TRBD1. This CDR3 reads CASSTGQSNTEAFF. CDR3 in DNA: TGCGCCAGCAGCACGGGACAGTCGAACACTGAAGCTTTCTTT.